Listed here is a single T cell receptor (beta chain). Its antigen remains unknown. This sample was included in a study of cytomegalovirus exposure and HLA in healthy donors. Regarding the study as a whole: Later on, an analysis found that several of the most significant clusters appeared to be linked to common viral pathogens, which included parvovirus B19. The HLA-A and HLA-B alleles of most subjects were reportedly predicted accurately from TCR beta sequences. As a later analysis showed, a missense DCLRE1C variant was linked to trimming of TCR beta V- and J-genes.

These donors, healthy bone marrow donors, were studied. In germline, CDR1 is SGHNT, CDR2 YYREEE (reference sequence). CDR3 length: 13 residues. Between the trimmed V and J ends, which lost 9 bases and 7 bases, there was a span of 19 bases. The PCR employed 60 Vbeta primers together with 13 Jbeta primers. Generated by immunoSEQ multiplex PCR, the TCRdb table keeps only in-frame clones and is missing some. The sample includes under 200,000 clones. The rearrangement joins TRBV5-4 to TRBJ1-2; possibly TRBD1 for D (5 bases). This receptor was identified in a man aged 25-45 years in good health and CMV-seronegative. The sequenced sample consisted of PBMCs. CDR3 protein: CATGDTTGGGYTF. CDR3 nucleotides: TGTGCCACCGGAGACACGACCGGGGGTGGCTACACCTTC.